The sample holds many counts of the clone carrying this T cell receptor beta chain. The antigen is not known. This sample was included in a study of T cell repertoires in cytomegalovirus infection. Study-wide findings and caveats: Identification of carriers of CMV plus the relevant HLA was performed using cumulative public TCR beta family frequency.

CDR3 length: 15 amino acids. V was clipped by 4 bases and J by 1 base; unmatched bases: 10. Germline loops: CDR1 DFQATT, CDR2 SNEGSKA (reference sequence). From the reads, TCRdb called clonotypes with MiXCR, one entry per CDR3 protein. Of roughly 240,000 distinct CDR3 sequences in the sample, approximately 6.7% were seen once. The clonotype was recovered from a human donor in good health (CMV status not recorded). Some clones in this sample may be carry-over from other donors' samples. The sample was PBMCs. The V call is TRBV20-1, the J call TRBJ2-7; 7 bases align to TRBD1. In DNA, the CDR3 is TGCAGTGCTACTACTCTCGGGACAGCGTCCTACGAGCAGTACTTC. As protein: CSATTLGTASYEQYF.